One sample yielded the 2 T cell receptor beta chains listed below, sequenced in a study of T-cell reconstitution after alpha-beta-depleted transplantation in children. As it was prepared, the TCRbeta library received unique molecular identifiers. TCRdb redid the calling of the PCR reads with MiXCR, one entry per CDR3 protein. Of approximately 500,000 distinct CDR3 sequences listed, about 11% are singletons. Sequencing used PBMCs, obtained before TCRalphabeta/CD19-depleted stem cell transplant. The receptors here all came from a child under 10 years old with inherited bone marrow failure, due to receive a stem cell transplant.

This clonotype came up many times. The rearrangement uses TRBV20-1 and TRBJ1-5, with 9 bases matching TRBD1. The V gene end was trimmed by 6 bases and the J gene end by 7 bases; junction bases not matched to a gene: 7. Germline loops: CDR1 DFQATT, CDR2 SNEGSKA (reference sequence). This CDR3 comprises 13 residues. DNA for the CDR3: TGCAGTGCGCAACAGGGGGCCGGGCAGCCCCAGCATTTT. Its protein is CSAQQGAGQPQHF.

This clonotype showed up many times. The CDR3 bases are TGTGCCAGCAGCCGATGGGACGGAACTGAAGCTTTCTTT. It specifies CASSRWDGTEAFF. V and J are TRBV7-2 and TRBJ1-1; D perhaps matches TRBD1 (5 bases). The V gene's germline CDR1 is SGHTA and CDR2 FQGNSA. Trimming left V 5 bases short and J 5 bases short, with 12 bases between. The CDR3 loop spans 13 amino acids.